This T cell receptor (beta chain) originates from a study of spatial heterogeneity in lung cancer. Study as a whole: Matched bulk RNA-seq yielded a T cell module score, and TCR transcript counts in tumor regions correlated strongly with that score. In the raw reads, each unique TCR and UMI combination was present more than ten times on average. Study outcomes and limitations: Higher tumor mutation counts went along with higher counts of expanded intratumoral alpha and beta TCRs.

In the case of this clonotype: Its target is not known.

Sample time point: sample taken at primary tumor resection. Untreated early-stage non-small cell lung cancer patients, roughly 72 in total, were the donors. TCRdb re-analysed the 5' RACE reads in MiXCR, keeping a single row per CDR3 protein. Among under 5,000 distinct CDR3 sequences listed, less than 30% were seen once. The CDR3 consists of 13 residues. Germline V CDR1 and CDR2: KGHSH, LQKENI. Trimming left V 1 base short and J 6 bases short, with 9 bases between. This clonotype was sampled from a female donor with early-stage non-small cell lung cancer. The J gene is TRBJ1-2, the V gene TRBV18; possibly TRBD1 for D (5 bases). Sequencing was performed on lung tumor tissue, taken at surgery. CDR3 in amino acids: CASSPLQENGYTF. In nucleotides, the CDR3 is TGTGCCAGCTCACCACTACAGGAAAATGGCTACACCTTC.